Reported below is one T cell receptor (beta chain). Antigen: not known. This CDR3 region has 15 residues. Germline CDR1 MNHNS, CDR2 SASEGT. The V end was cut by 1 base, the J end by 4 bases, with 11 bases between. This sample is drawn from a study of T cell responses to AZD1222 COVID-19 vaccine. Produced via immunoSEQ multiplex PCR; TCRdb's table is partial and in-frame only. The sample contains some 150,000 clones, 90% to 95% of which appear only once. The study's findings and limits: Females made up more of the donors, who were largely white British, and clonal diversity may have come out too low.

The rearrangement joins TRBV6-1 to TRBJ2-1; weak D call: TRBD2 (7 bases). The sample in question was peripheral blood, obtained 28 days after the second AZD1222 dose. The TCR sequence derives from an adult who received the AZD1222 COVID-19 vaccine. CDR3 sequence: CASSEGGGHYNEQFF. The CDR3 coding sequence is TGTGCCAGCAGTGAAGGCGGGGGACATTACAATGAGCAGTTCTTC.